This T cell receptor beta chain was captured by sequencing in a study of T cell responses to AZD1222 COVID-19 vaccine. Whole-study findings and limits: In all cases, repertoires were sampled only after the peak T cell response. Nearly half of spike-specific TCRs reportedly target unmutated variant regions. It should be noted that donors were predominantly white British and more often female, and clonal diversity was possibly underestimated.

To note about this clone: Its target is not known.

TCRdb's table, derived via immunoSEQ multiplex PCR, lists solely in-frame clones and lacks some. The sample consists of about 140,000 clones, approximately 88% of them appearing once. This CDR3 has 12 amino acids. The receptor was isolated from an adult in good health. The chain carries TRBV12-2 and TRBJ1-5. TRBV12-2 is labeled a pseudogene. The material sequenced was peripheral blood, taken on day 0 of AZD1222 vaccination. The CDR3 region has the DNA TGTGCAAGTCGCTTTGGGGGTCAGCCCCAGCATTTT. Translated: CASRFGGQPQHF.